This paragraph reports one TCR beta chain. V was pared by 4 bases and J by 4 bases, with 13 bases between. This CDR3 region has 14 residues. The germline V gene encodes CDR1 SNHLY and CDR2 FYNNEI. The data belong to a study of vaccination and CD4 T cells after COVID-19. Specified time point: late sampling 161 to 241 days after vaccination in a few convalescent patients. MiXCR was run by TCRdb on the PCR reads, yielding one entry per CDR3 protein. Altogether some 26,000 distinct CDR3 sequences are present, 45% to 55% being singletons, with the ten largest covering roughly 5.5%. The material was CD4+ T cells from blood, obtained about 7 months after SARS-CoV-2 vaccination. The V and J genes are TRBV2 and TRBJ1-1, with D tentatively TRBD1 (5 bases). The receptor's source is a human donor who had recovered from COVID-19. The CDR3 is CASSGGARSTEAFF. The CDR3 DNA reads as TGTGCCAGCAGTGGAGGGGCTCGGTCCACTGAAGCTTTCTTT.